Listed below are T cell receptor beta chains from one sample, sequenced in a study of tumor-infiltrating lymphocytes in localized non-small cell lung cancer. The method was immunoSEQ multiplex PCR; TCRdb's version includes in-frame clones alone and lacks a portion of them. Among 15,000 to 20,000 clones listed, more than 65% were seen once. Sequencing was performed on lung tumor tissue. The receptor set was obtained from a human donor with non-small cell lung cancer. CDR3s include the opening cysteine and the closing phenylalanine or tryptophan. The D gene is left open where the match is weak. Clone size, where shown, is once, few, many, or a class for clones that have expanded.

V	size	D	J	CDR3	DNA
TRBV7-9	.	.	TRBJ1-6	CASSAGTVYNSPLHF	TGTGCCAGCAGCGCAGGGACTGTATATAATTCACCCCTCCACTTT
TRBV5-1	once	.	TRBJ1-4	CASSLLGAPNEKLFF	TGCGCCAGCAGCTTGTTGGGGGCGCCGAACGAAAAACTGTTTTTT
TRBV4-3	medium-sized	TRBD1	TRBJ2-2	CASSQDPGQGAGELFF	TGCGCCAGCAGCCAAGATCCGGGACAGGGGGCCGGGGAGCTGTTTTTT
TRBV19	few	TRBD2	TRBJ2-1	CASSPVGGVRLFF	TGTGCCAGTAGTCCGGTGGGAGGGGTTCGTCTGTTCTTC
TRBV5-1	.	.	TRBJ2-7	CASTSGELTYEQYF	TGCGCCAGCACCTCGGGAGAGCTCACCTACGAGCAGTACTTC
TRBV5-4	.	.	TRBJ1-2	CASSLGQPFYGYTF	TGTGCCAGCAGCTTGGGACAGCCCTTCTATGGCTACACCTTC
TRBV2	.	.	TRBJ1-6	CASSTTGPLTLHF	TGTGCCAGCAGTACCACGGGCCCCCTAACCCTCCACTTT
TRBV7-2	.	.	TRBJ2-3	CASSLARGSTNTQYF	TGTGCCAGCAGCTTAGCGCGCGGCTCGACCAATACGCAGTATTTT
TRBV5-1	few	TRBD2	TRBJ2-1	CASSLWTSGRADEQFF	TGCGCCAGCAGCTTATGGACTAGCGGGAGGGCCGATGAGCAGTTCTTC
TRBV9	.	.	TRBJ1-1	CASSVAGAEHTEAFF	TGTGCCAGCAGCGTAGCTGGAGCAGAGCATACTGAAGCTTTCTTT
TRBV11-2	.	TRBD1	TRBJ1-2	CASSVDRGDYGYTF	TGTGCCAGCAGCGTCGACAGGGGAGATTATGGCTACACCTTC
TRBV19	few	.	TRBJ2-2	CASHPTSNTGELFF	TGTGCCAGCCATCCCACTAGCAACACCGGGGAGCTGTTTTTT
TRBV12-5	.	TRBD1	TRBJ2-2	CASGPPYAGTGGTGELFF	TGTGCTAGTGGCCCTCCCTATGCCGGGACAGGGGGAACCGGGGAGCTGTTTTTT
TRBV27	.	TRBD1	TRBJ1-5	CASSFLPTGEGNQPQHF	TGTGCCAGCAGTTTTTTACCGACAGGGGAAGGCAATCAGCCCCAGCATTTT
TRBV9	few	.	TRBJ2-3	CASSVAGSGSTDTQYF	TGTGCCAGCAGCGTAGCTGGCAGCGGGAGCACAGATACGCAGTATTTT
TRBV9	.	TRBD2	TRBJ2-3	CASSVLAGGLDTQYF	TGTGCCAGCAGCGTGCTAGCGGGAGGTCTAGATACGCAGTATTTT
TRBV11-2	.	.	TRBJ1-1	CASSRRGGRTEAFF	TGTGCCAGCAGCCGCCGCGGGGGAAGGACTGAAGCTTTCTTT